Following are 7 T cell receptor beta chains from one sample sequenced in a study of OX40 agonist ivuxolimab in advanced cancers. Some clones are missing from TCRdb's copy, which holds only in-frame ones; the method was immunoSEQ multiplex PCR. The sample has approximately 100,000 clones; about 87% are singletons. The sequencing used CD4+ or CD8+ T cells sorted from blood, collected in a trial of the OX40 agonist ivuxolimab. All receptors derive from an adult with an advanced solid tumor such as melanoma, head and neck, liver or kidney cancer.

With regard to this clone: A junction boundary mismatches the germline segment, possibly from a read error. This chain links TRBV5-1 with TRBJ2-2, with 9 bases matching TRBD2. Germline lookup yields CDR1 SGHRS and CDR2 YFSETQ. The CDR3 is 17 amino acids. DNA of the CDR3: TGCGCCCGCAGCTTGAGGCTCGGCGGGGGGGCTGCCGGGGAGCTGTTTTTT. It codes for CARSLRLGGGAAGELFF.

CDR3 sequence reads: CASSEGGGWYGYTF. Written as DNA, the CDR3 is TGTGCCAGCAGCGAAGGCGGGGGGTGGTATGGCTACACCTTC. This chain connects TRBV28 to TRBJ1-2, with D possibly TRBD1 on 5 matching bases. V was trimmed by 6 bases and J by 5 bases, leaving 16 bases between them. The CDR3 is 14 amino acids. The germline V gene has CDR1 MDHEN and CDR2 SYDVKM.

The rearrangement joins TRBV19 to TRBJ1-3, with D tentatively TRBD1 (6 bases). Trimming shortened V by 6 bases and J by 0 bases, and 12 bases separated the two germline ends. The CDR3 is 15 amino acids. Per the germline V gene, CDR1 is LNHDA and CDR2 is SQIVND (reference sequence). The CDR3 is CASSTKDSSGNTIYF. DNA for the CDR3: TGTGCCAGTAGCACGAAGGACAGCTCTGGAAACACCATATATTTT.

Here the CDR3 reads CASSPGGFNEKLFF. Here the CDR3 DNA reads TGTGCCAGCAGCCCCGGGGGCTTTAATGAAAAACTGTTTTTT. The gene calls are TRBV7-9 and TRBJ1-4; D possibly corresponds to TRBD1 (6 bases). The CDR3 is 14 amino acids. Germline CDR1 and CDR2: SEHNR and FQNEAQ (reference sequence). Trimming left V 5 bases short and J 4 bases short, with 11 bases between.

The gene calls are TRBV2 and TRBJ1-2, with D perhaps TRBD1 (6 bases). Trimming shortened V by 4 bases and J by 2 bases, and 14 bases separated the two germline ends. CDR1 SNHLY and CDR2 FYNNEI come from the germline V gene. The CDR3 has 15 amino acids. The CDR3 nucleotides are TGTGCCAGCAGTGTTGGACAGCCCTTCAACTATGGCTACACCTTC. This translates into CASSVGQPFNYGYTF.

The V call is TRBV5-1, the J call TRBJ2-3; 10 positions agree with TRBD2. This CDR3 has 16 amino acids. From germline, CDR1 is SGHRS and CDR2 YFSETQ. The junction had 7 bases not matched to a gene; V was cut back by 2 bases and J by 4 bases. In DNA, the CDR3 is TGCGCCAGCAGCTTAGCGGGGGGGCCGGTTGCAGATACGCAGTATTTT. It is translated as CASSLAGGPVADTQYF.

The genes are TRBV9 and TRBJ1-4, with TRBD1 as a possible D gene (5 bases). The germline CDR1 and CDR2 sequences are SGDLS and YYNGEE. Trimming cost V 4 bases and J 7 bases, with 17 bases left between them. This CDR3 has 15 amino acids. As DNA, the CDR3 is TGTGCCAGCAGCCCAAGGTCGAGGGGCGGTGAAAAACTGTTTTTT. This codes for CASSPRSRGGEKLFF.